This record concerns one TCR beta chain sequence. Its target is not known. This specimen comes from a study of T cell responses to AZD1222 COVID-19 vaccine. Study-wide results and limits: Among the donors, most were white British and more were female, and clonal diversity was possibly underestimated.

Sequencing was performed with immunoSEQ multiplex PCR; in TCRdb, only in-frame clones are kept and a portion is missing. Of 95,000 or so clones in the sample, roughly nine tenths are singletons; the top ten hold about 3%. CDR1 and CDR2 (germline): LGHNA, YNFKEQ. Trimming took off 0 bases at V and 8 bases at J, with 7 bases between the two ends. The CDR3 runs to 12 residues. The rearrangement links TRBV4-2 to TRBJ1-1; D call uncertain. The material sequenced was peripheral blood, taken on day 0 of MenACWY control vaccination. The clonotype comes from an adult in good health. The CDR3 spells CASSQEGPEAFF. The CDR3 nucleotides read TGTGCCAGCAGCCAAGAAGGGCCCGAAGCTTTCTTT.